Each of the 9 T cell receptor beta chains below was sequenced from the same sample in a study of PD-1 blockade in classical Hodgkin lymphoma. TCRdb's table, derived via immunoSEQ multiplex PCR, lists solely in-frame clones and lacks some. Seen here are more than 11,000 clones, more than 75% observed once, and the top ten hold approximately 24%. Following autologous stem cell transplantation, relapse occurred in every patient, and exposure to brentuximab vedotin varied. Sample: peripheral blood mononuclear cells (PBMCs), taken at baseline. The origin of the receptors is a human donor with classical Hodgkin lymphoma.

The chain carries TRBV18 and TRBJ2-7, with 7 positions matching TRBD1. The germline CDR1 and CDR2 sequences are KGHSH and LQKENI. The CDR3 consists of 14 residues. The ends lost 3 bases at V and 6 bases at J; junction bases unmatched: 8. CDR3 protein: CASSPIEQGSEQYF. In DNA form, the CDR3 reads TGTGCCAGCTCACCCATAGAACAGGGGAGCGAGCAGTACTTC.

This clone was observed once. This chain connects TRBV18 to TRBJ2-7, with TRBD1 identical over 12 bases. The CDR3 length is 16 residues. After removal of 2 bases from V and 7 bases from J, the junction contained 9 bases not matched to a gene. Germline values: CDR1 KGHSH, CDR2 LQKENI. CDR3 region: CASSPGTGTGGFEQYF. In nucleotides, the CDR3 is TGTGCCAGCTCACCAGGAACCGGGACAGGGGGCTTTGAGCAGTACTTC.

The J gene is TRBJ2-3, the V gene TRBV5-1, with 7 bases fitting TRBD2. V was clipped by 9 bases and J by 1 base; unmatched bases: 11. The CDR3 sequence is 15 residues long. Per germline, CDR1 SGHRS and CDR2 YFSETQ. CDR3 in DNA: TGCGCCACTCCGATGTGCCGGGGGGGCACAGATACGCAGTATTTT. This sequence encodes CATPMCRGGTDTQYF.

The V gene is TRBV29-1, the J gene TRBJ2-3; possible D gene TRBD1, 6 bases. The V end lost 5 bases, the J end lost 4 bases, and 13 bases lay between the germline ends. Germline lookup yields CDR1 SQVTM and CDR2 ANQGSEA. The CDR3 sequence is 13 residues long. The chain's CDR3 is CSVKQGASDTQYF. The CDR3 DNA reads as TGCAGCGTTAAACAGGGTGCCTCAGATACGCAGTATTTT.

The CDR3 DNA is TGTGCCAGCAGCCCCCGAGGAGCGGGGGGCGGTAACATTCAGTACTTC. Translated, it gives CASSPRGAGGGNIQYF. The chain joins TRBV11-2 to TRBJ2-4, with 9 nucleotides matching TRBD2. CDR1 SGHAT and CDR2 FQNNGV come from the germline V gene. This CDR3 region has 16 residues. J lost 7 bases, V lost 5 bases, and 12 bases had no gene match.

This chain joins TRBV7-2 and TRBJ1-1, with D unresolved. Germline assignment: CDR1 SGHTA and CDR2 FQGNSA. The CDR3 extends over 14 amino acids. V dropped 5 bases and J dropped 4 bases, with 14 bases sitting between them. The CDR3 is CASSVKSGGTEAFF. The CDR3, as DNA: TGTGCCAGCAGCGTGAAAAGTGGCGGCACTGAAGCTTTCTTT. Full variable domain (outside the CDR3, taken from reference TRBV7-2 and TRBJ1-1): GAGVSQSPSNKVTEKGKDVELRCDPISGHTALYWYRQSLGQGLEFLIYFQGNSAPDKSGLPSDRFSAERTGGSVSTLTIQRTQQEDSAVYLCASSVKSGGTEAFFGQGTRLTVV.

This chain joins TRBV5-1 and TRBJ1-1; TRBD1 might be the D (5 bases). The CDR3 runs to 15 residues. CDR1 and CDR2 from the germline V gene are SGHRS and YFSETQ. V lost 1 base and J lost 4, with 14 bases in between. The CDR3 loop reads CASSLFAGTGTEAFF. CDR3 sequence (DNA): TGCGCCAGCAGCTTGTTCGCAGGGACGGGCACTGAAGCTTTCTTT. The full variable domain, with the rest looked up from reference TRBV5-1 and TRBJ1-1, is KAGVTQTPRYLIKTRGQQVTLSCSPISGHRSVSWYQQTPGQGLQFLFEYFSETQRNKGNFPGRFSGRQFSNSRSEMNVSTLELGDSALYLCASSLFAGTGTEAFFGQGTRLTVV.

V and J are TRBV6-1 and TRBJ1-5, with D unclear. Germline V lookup: CDR1 MNHNS, CDR2 SASEGT. This CDR3 is built from 14 residues. The V end was cut by 5 bases, the J end by 0 bases, with 8 bases between. CDR3 region: CASSSQDSNQPQHF. Here the CDR3 DNA reads TGTGCCAGCAGTTCCCAGGATAGCAATCAGCCCCAGCATTTT.

The rearrangement uses TRBV29-1 and TRBJ2-3; D unresolved. Deletions cut 7 bases from V and 3 bases from J, with 11 bases between. CDR3 length: 12 amino acids. The germline CDR1 and CDR2 sequences are SQVTM and ANQGSEA. The CDR3, as DNA: TGCAGCGCCGAAGGGCAAACAGATACGCAGTATTTT. Its translation is CSAEGQTDTQYF.